A selection of T cell receptor beta chains follows, all from one sample in a study of blood T cell repertoires in COVID-19. Assay used: immunoSEQ multiplex PCR; TCRdb lists only in-frame clones, some missing. This sample has some 86,000 clones; approximately 90% occur once, and the top ten carry approximately 2.2%. Sequencing was done on a sample of peripheral blood. These receptors all stem from a human donor with active COVID-19. The donor label of this sample is uncertain. Both conserved end residues are part of each CDR3. Size is omitted from some rows. Given values are once, few, many or a class for expanded clones.

size,J,V,CDR3
.,TRBJ1-4,TRBV7-8,CASSRDSTNEKLFF
.,TRBJ2-3,TRBV9,CASRQTGGDTDTQYF
.,TRBJ2-2,TRBV18,CASSPLGLAGNTGELFF
.,TRBJ2-3,TRBV5-1,CASSLGRTGDSDTQYF
once,TRBJ2-3,TRBV3-1/TRBV3-2,CASSQFGTSGSTDTQYF
.,TRBJ2-7,TRBV13,CASSLDPGVVYEQYF
.,TRBJ1-3,TRBV19,CASGMSLSGKAGNTIYF
.,TRBJ1-2,TRBV6-6,CASSSRDSSYGYTF
.,TRBJ1-6,TRBV2,CASIPNIDRFRSPLHF
.,TRBJ2-5,TRBV7-2,CASSLVGETQYF
.,TRBJ2-2,TRBV2,CASSQGLYTGELFF
once,TRBJ1-2,TRBV5-1,CASSPDGQLNYGYTF
.,TRBJ2-5,TRBV6-5,CASSYRTSGGVETQYF
.,TRBJ2-1,TRBV7-6,CASSSPQGLLDEQFF
.,TRBJ2-3,TRBV19,CASSTLKGRWEANSPDTQYF
.,TRBJ2-1,TRBV15,CATTRGGQGAISTWNEQFF
.,TRBJ2-5,TRBV7-3,CASSPHGTAQETQYF
.,TRBJ2-5,TRBV4-2,CASSQDAGETQYF
.,TRBJ2-7,TRBV5-4,CASSTLQGYEQYF
.,TRBJ2-3,TRBV5-1,CASSLLGTADTQYF
.,TRBJ2-5,TRBV4-1,CASSQPSGAQETQYF
.,TRBJ1-3,TRBV6-6,CASSLDSFSGNTIYF
.,TRBJ1-4,TRBV21-1,CASSNKHGGRVFEKLFF
.,TRBJ1-5,TRBV19,CASSIGFRGNQPQHF
.,TRBJ2-2,TRBV7-2,CATSTSAGGRRTGELFF
.,TRBJ2-2,TRBV7-9,CASSPGGSNTGELFF
.,TRBJ2-5,TRBV1,CTSSQDLETQYF
.,TRBJ2-1,TRBV3-1/TRBV3-2,CASSQEAETYNEQFF